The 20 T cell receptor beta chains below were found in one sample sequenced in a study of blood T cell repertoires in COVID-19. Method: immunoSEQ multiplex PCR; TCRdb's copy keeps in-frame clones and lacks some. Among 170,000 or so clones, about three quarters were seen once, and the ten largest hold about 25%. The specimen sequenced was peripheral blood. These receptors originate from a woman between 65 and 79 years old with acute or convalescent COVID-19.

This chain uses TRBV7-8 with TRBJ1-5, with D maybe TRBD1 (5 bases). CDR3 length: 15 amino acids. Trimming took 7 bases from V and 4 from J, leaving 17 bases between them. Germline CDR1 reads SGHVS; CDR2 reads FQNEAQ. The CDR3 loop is CASTRGGGMNQPQHF. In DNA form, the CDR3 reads TGTGCCAGCACACGCGGGGGAGGTATGAATCAGCCCCAGCATTTT.

CDR3 in amino acids: CASSRQSGRVYEQFF. The CDR3 DNA is TGTGCCAGCAGCCGCCAAAGCGGGAGGGTCTATGAGCAGTTCTTC. This rearrangement joins TRBV7-9 to TRBJ2-1; 10 positions match TRBD2. J gave up 8 bases and V 5 bases, and 9 bases lay outside the gene matches. The CDR3 sequence is 15 residues long. CDR1 is SEHNR, CDR2 FQNEAQ, per germline (reference sequence).

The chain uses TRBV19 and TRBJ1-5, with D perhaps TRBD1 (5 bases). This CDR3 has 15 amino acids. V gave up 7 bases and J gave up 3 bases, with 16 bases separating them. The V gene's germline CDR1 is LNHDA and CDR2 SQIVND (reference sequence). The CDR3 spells CASTYRPHDNQPQHF. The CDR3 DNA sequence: TGTGCCAGTACCTACAGGCCTCATGACAATCAGCCCCAGCATTTT.

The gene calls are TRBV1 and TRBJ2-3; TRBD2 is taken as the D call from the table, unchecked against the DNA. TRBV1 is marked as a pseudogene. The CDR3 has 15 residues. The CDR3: CTSSQEGLAPDTQYF. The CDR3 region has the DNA TGCACCAGCAGCCAAGAGGGACTAGCCCCAGATACGCAGTATTTT.

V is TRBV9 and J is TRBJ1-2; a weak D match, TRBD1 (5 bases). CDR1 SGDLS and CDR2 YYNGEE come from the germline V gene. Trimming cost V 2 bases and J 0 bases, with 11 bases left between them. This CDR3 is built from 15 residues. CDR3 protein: CASSVGHPANYGYTF. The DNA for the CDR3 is TGTGCCAGCAGCGTGGGGCACCCCGCTAACTATGGCTACACCTTC.

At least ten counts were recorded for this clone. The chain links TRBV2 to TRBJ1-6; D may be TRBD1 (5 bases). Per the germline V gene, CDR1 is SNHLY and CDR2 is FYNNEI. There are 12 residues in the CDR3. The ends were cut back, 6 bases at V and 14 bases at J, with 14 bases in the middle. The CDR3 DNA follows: TGTGCCAGCAGGGAGGGGATGGGGACCCTCCACTTT. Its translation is CASREGMGTLHF.

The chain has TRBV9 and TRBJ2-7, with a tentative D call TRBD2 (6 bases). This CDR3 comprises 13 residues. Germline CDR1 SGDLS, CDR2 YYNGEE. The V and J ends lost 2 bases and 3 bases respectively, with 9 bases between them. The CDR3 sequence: CASSVGGDYEQYF. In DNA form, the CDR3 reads TGTGCCAGCAGCGTCGGCGGGGACTACGAGCAGTACTTC.

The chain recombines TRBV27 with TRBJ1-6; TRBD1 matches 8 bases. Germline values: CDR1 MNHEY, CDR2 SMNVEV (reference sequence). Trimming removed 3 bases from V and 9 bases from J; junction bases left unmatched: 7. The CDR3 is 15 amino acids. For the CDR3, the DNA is TGTGCCAGCAGTTTGCTCGGACAGGGTGGTTCACCCCTCCACTTT. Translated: CASSLLGQGGSPLHF.

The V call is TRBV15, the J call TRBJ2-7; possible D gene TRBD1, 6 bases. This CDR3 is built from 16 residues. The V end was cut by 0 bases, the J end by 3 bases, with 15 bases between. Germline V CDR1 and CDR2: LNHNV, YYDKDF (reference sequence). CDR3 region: CATSRDLGALGYEQYF. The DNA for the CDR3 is TGTGCCACCAGCAGAGATCTGGGGGCGCTTGGCTACGAGCAGTACTTC.

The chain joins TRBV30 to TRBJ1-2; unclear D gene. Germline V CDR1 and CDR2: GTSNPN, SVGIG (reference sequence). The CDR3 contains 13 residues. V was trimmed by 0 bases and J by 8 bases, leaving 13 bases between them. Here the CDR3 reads CAWSVRLLEGYTF. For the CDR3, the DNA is TGTGCCTGGAGTGTACGGTTATTGGAGGGCTACACCTTC.

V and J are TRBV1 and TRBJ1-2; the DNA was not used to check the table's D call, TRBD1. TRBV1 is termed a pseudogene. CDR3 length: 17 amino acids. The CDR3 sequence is CTSSQDPPWDRFYGYTF. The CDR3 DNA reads TGCACCAGCAGCCAAGATCCCCCCTGGGACAGGTTCTATGGCTACACCTTC.

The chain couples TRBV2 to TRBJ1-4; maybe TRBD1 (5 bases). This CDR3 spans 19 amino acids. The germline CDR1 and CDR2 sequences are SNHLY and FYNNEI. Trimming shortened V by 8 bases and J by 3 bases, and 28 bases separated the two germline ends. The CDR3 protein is CASRVNPRQGLRPNEKLFF. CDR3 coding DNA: TGTGCCAGCCGAGTGAATCCGAGGCAGGGCCTAAGGCCTAATGAAAAACTGTTTTTT. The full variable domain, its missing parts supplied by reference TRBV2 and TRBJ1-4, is EPEVTQTPSHQVTQMGQEVILRCVPISNHLYFYWYRQILGQKVEFLVSFYNNEISEKSEIFDDQFSVERPDGSNFTLKIRSTKLEDSAMYFCASRVNPRQGLRPNEKLFFGSGTQLSVL.

The CDR3 spells CASSQSGTGEETQYF. CDR3 nucleotide sequence: TGTGCCAGCTCACAATCCGGGACAGGGGAAGAGACCCAGTACTTC. The chain combines TRBV18 with TRBJ2-5, with 10 bases matching TRBD1. J lost 3 bases, V lost 4 bases, and 5 bases had no gene match. The CDR3 is 15 amino acids. Germline CDR1 reads KGHSH; CDR2 reads LQKENI.

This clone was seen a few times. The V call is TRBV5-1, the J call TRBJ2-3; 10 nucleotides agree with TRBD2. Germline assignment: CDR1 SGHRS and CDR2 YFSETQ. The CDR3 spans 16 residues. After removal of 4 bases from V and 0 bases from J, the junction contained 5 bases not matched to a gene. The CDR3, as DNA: TGCGCCAGCAGCACAACTAGCGGGGCCAGCACAGATACGCAGTATTTT. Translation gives CASSTTSGASTDTQYF.

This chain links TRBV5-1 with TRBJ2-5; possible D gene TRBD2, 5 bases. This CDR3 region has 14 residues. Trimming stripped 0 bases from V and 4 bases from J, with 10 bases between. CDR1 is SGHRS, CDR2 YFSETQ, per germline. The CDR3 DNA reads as TGCGCCAGCAGCTTGGGCCGGGGAGCAGAGACCCAGTACTTC. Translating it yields CASSLGRGAETQYF.

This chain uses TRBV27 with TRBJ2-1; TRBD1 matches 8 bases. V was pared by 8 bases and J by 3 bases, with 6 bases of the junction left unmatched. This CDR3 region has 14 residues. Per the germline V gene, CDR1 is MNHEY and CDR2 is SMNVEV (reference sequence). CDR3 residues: CASGQGGLYNEQFF. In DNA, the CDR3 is TGTGCCAGCGGACAGGGTGGGCTCTACAATGAGCAGTTCTTC.

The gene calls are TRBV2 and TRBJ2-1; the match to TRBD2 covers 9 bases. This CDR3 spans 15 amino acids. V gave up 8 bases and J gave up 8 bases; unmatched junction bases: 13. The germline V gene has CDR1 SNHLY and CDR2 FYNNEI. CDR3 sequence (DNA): TGTGCCAGCCGCTGGGGGGTAGCGGGAGCCTATGAGCAGTTCTTC. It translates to CASRWGVAGAYEQFF.

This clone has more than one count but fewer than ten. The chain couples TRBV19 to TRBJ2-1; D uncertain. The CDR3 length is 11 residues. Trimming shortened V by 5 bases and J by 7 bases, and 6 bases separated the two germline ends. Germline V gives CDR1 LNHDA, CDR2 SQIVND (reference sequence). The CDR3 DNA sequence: TGTGCCAGTAGTGCCAGGAATGAGCAGTTCTTC. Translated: CASSARNEQFF.

The CDR3 DNA sequence: TGCGCCAGCAGCTTAAGAAGCCCGAGCAATGAGCAGTTCTTC. The encoded protein is CASSLRSPSNEQFF. The chain couples TRBV5-1 to TRBJ2-1; D unresolved. V was cut by 2 bases and J by 6 bases, with 12 bases left in between. Germline values: CDR1 SGHRS, CDR2 YFSETQ. The CDR3 is 14 residues long. Full variable domain (outside the CDR3, taken from reference TRBV5-1 and TRBJ2-1): KAGVTQTPRYLIKTRGQQVTLSCSPISGHRSVSWYQQTPGQGLQFLFEYFSETQRNKGNFPGRFSGRQFSNSRSEMNVSTLELGDSALYLCASSLRSPSNEQFFGPGTRLTVL.

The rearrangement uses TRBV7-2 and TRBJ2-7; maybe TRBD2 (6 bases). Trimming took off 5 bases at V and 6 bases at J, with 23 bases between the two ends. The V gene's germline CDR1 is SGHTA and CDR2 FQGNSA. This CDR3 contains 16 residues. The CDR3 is CASSRTPGLLVSEQYF. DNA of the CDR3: TGTGCCAGCAGCAGAACGCCGGGACTTCTAGTCTCCGAGCAGTACTTC.